This entry lists 9 T cell receptor beta chains sequenced from one sample in a study of blood T cells in healthy people across ages. A second PCR, run for about 7 to 11 cycles, used a sample-barcoded 5' primer plus a J-beta primer mix. TCRdb re-called the 5' RACE reads with MiXCR, one entry per CDR3 protein. The sample carries 1.5 million to 2 million distinct CDR3 sequences, about 35% recorded once. The sample was blood. These receptors were taken from a woman in her 30s in good health.

This clonotype was counted between two and nine times. CDR3: CAISESTSGAAKNIQYF. DNA for the CDR3: TGTGCCATCAGTGAGTCGACTAGCGGGGCAGCCAAAAACATTCAGTACTTC. The chain combines TRBV10-3 with TRBJ2-4; 11 bases are a match to TRBD2. The CDR3 extends over 17 amino acids. V trimming: 0 bases; J trimming: 0 bases; junction bases outside the gene matches: 1. Germline lookup yields CDR1 ENHRY and CDR2 SYGVKD.

CDR3 nucleotides: TGTGCCAGCTCACCCGGACAAAGGGTACAAGAGACCCAGTACTTC. Protein product: CASSPGQRVQETQYF. The V and J genes are TRBV18 and TRBJ2-5; D is perhaps TRBD1 (5 bases). Germline V gives CDR1 KGHSH, CDR2 LQKENI. The CDR3 has 15 amino acids. Trimming removed 3 bases at V and 2 bases at J, with 13 bases between.

This clonotype showed up just a few times. The chain joins TRBV5-1 to TRBJ1-1; 9 bases match TRBD1. V was clipped by 3 bases and J by 1 base; unmatched bases: 4. From germline, CDR1 is SGHRS and CDR2 YFSETQ. CDR3 length: 15 residues. CDR3 loop: CASSWGTGPNTEAFF. The CDR3 bases are TGCGCCAGCAGCTGGGGGACAGGGCCGAACACTGAAGCTTTCTTT.

A few counts support this clonotype. The chain uses TRBV6-6 and TRBJ2-5; D gene unclear. Germline values: CDR1 MNHNY, CDR2 SVGAGI (reference sequence). V lost 2 bases, J lost 2 bases, and 6 bases lay in between. The CDR3 has 13 residues. Written as DNA, the CDR3 is TGTGCCAGCAGTTACACAGAGCAAGAGACCCAGTACTTC. Translation: CASSYTEQETQYF.

The rearrangement uses TRBV4-1 and TRBJ2-7; D might be TRBD2 (6 bases). CDR1 is MGHRA and CDR2 is YSYEKL in the germline V gene. V dropped 3 bases and J dropped 0 bases, with 15 bases sitting between them. The CDR3 has 16 residues. The CDR3 DNA reads TGCGCCAGCAGCCATTCGGCCGGGACTCCCTCCTACGAGCAGTACTTC. As protein: CASSHSAGTPSYEQYF.

This chain links TRBV20-1 with TRBJ2-1, with D perhaps given as TRBD1 or TRBD2 (6 bases each). This CDR3 comprises 16 residues. V was clipped by 3 bases and J by 4 bases, with 19 bases between them. The germline V gene encodes CDR1 DFQATT and CDR2 SNEGSKA (reference sequence). CDR3 sequence reads: CSASRGSGGRYNEQFF. As DNA, the CDR3 is TGCAGTGCTAGCCGGGGGAGTGGGGGGCGGTACAATGAGCAGTTCTTC.

The table lists this clonotype with a count of one. The J gene is TRBJ2-7, the V gene TRBV10-1, with D possibly being TRBD1 (6 bases). Trimming took off 3 bases at V and 4 bases at J, with 16 bases between the two ends. Germline V CDR1 and CDR2: WNHNN, SYGVQD (reference sequence). The CDR3 loop spans 15 amino acids. The CDR3 here is CASSDGQKGIYEQYF. Written as DNA, the CDR3 is TGCGCCAGCAGTGACGGACAGAAAGGAATTTACGAGCAGTACTTC.

This rearrangement joins TRBV9 to TRBJ1-1, with D perhaps matching TRBD1 (5 bases). Per the germline V gene, CDR1 is SGDLS and CDR2 is YYNGEE. There are 14 residues in the CDR3. Trimming removed 4 bases at V and 4 bases at J, with 14 bases between. The CDR3: CASSPYRLGTEAFF. Written as DNA, the CDR3 is TGTGCCAGCAGCCCGTACAGGTTGGGCACTGAAGCTTTCTTT.

The CDR3, as DNA: TGCGCCAGCAGCCTGAGCGGGTCCAAAAACATTCAGTACTTC. Translated: CASSLSGSKNIQYF. The chain employs TRBV5-1 and TRBJ2-4, with D tentatively TRBD2 (6 bases). The CDR3 consists of 14 residues. Germline V lookup: CDR1 SGHRS, CDR2 YFSETQ. The ends were cut back, 4 bases at V and 2 bases at J, with 10 bases in the middle.